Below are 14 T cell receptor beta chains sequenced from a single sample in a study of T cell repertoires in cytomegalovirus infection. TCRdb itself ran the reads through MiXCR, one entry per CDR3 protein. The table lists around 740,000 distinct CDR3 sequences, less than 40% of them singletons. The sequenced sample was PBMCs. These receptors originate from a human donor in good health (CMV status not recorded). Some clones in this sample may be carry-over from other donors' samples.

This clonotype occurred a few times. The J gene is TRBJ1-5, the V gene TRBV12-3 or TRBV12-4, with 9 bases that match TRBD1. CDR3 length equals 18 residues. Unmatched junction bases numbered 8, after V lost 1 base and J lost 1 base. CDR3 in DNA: TGTGCCAGCAGTTTAGTGGACAGGGGATATTGGAGCAATCAGCCCCAGCATTTT. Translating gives CASSLVDRGYWSNQPQHF.

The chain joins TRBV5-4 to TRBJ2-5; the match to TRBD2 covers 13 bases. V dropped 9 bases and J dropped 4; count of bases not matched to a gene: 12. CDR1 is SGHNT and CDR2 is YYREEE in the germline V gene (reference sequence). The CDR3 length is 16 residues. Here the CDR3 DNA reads TGTGCCACCGGAATCGGACTAGCGGGGGTTTCAGAGACCCAGTACTTC. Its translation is CATGIGLAGVSETQYF.

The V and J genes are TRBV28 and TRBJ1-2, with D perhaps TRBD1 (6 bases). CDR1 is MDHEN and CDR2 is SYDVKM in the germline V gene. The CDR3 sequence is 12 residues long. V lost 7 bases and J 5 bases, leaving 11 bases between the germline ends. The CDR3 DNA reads TGTGCCAGCAAGGACAGATCTTATGGCTACACCTTC. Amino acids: CASKDRSYGYTF.

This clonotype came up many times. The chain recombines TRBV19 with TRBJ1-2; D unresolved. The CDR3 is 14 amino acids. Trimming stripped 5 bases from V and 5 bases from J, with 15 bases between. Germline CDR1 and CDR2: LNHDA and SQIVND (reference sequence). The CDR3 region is CASSLGKERYGYTF. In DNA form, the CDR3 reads TGTGCCAGTAGTTTGGGAAAGGAGCGGTATGGCTACACCTTC.

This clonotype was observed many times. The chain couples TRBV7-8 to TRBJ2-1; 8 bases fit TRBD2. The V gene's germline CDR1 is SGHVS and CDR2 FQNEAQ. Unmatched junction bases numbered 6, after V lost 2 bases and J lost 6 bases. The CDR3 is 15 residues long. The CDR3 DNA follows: TGTGCCAGCAGCTTAAGTCTAGCGGGTGCCAATGAGCAGTTCTTC. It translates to CASSLSLAGANEQFF.

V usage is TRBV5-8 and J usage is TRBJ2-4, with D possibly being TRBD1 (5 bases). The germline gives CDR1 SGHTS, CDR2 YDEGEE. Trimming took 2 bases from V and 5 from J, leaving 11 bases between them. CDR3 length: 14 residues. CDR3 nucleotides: TGTGCCAGCAGCTTAGGAAACAGGCAAAACATTCAGTACTTC. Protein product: CASSLGNRQNIQYF.

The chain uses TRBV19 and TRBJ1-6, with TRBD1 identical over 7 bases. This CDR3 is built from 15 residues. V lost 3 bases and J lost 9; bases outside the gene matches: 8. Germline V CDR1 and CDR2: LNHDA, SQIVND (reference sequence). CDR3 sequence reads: CASSIDGTVASPLHF. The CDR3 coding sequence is TGTGCCAGTAGTATTGATGGGACAGTCGCTTCACCCCTCCACTTT.

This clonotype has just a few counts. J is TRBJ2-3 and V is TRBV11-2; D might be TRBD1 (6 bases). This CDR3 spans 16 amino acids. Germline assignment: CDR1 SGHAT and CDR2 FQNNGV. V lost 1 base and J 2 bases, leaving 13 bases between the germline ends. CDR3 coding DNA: TGTGCCAGCAGCTTAGTGGGACACTTCAACACAGATACGCAGTATTTT. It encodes CASSLVGHFNTDTQYF.

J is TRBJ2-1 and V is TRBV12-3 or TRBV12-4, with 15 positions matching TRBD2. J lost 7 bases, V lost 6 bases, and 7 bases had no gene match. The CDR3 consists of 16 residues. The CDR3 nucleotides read TGTGCCAGCAGCATGGGACTAGCGGGAGGAGGGAATGAGCAGTTCTTC. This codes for CASSMGLAGGGNEQFF.

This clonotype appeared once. The CDR3 spells CSAAGDFTYEQYF. The CDR3, as DNA: TGCAGCGCTGCCGGGGACTTCACCTACGAGCAGTACTTC. This rearrangement joins TRBV29-1 to TRBJ2-7; possible D gene TRBD2, 6 bases. Trimming took off 7 bases at V and 2 bases at J, with 15 bases between the two ends. The CDR3 length is 13 residues. The V gene's germline CDR1 is SQVTM and CDR2 ANQGSEA.

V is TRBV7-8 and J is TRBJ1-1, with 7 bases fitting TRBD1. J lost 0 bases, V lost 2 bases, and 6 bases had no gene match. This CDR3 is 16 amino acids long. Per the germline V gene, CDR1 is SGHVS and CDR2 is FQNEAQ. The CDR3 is CASSLLAGGMNTEAFF. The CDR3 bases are TGTGCCAGCAGCTTACTGGCAGGGGGGATGAACACTGAAGCTTTCTTT.

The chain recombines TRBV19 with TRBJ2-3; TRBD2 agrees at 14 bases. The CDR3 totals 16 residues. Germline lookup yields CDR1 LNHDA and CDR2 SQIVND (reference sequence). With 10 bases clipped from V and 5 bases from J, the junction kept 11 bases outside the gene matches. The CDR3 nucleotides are TGTGCCACGACTGACCCTGGGACTAGCGGGGGAGATACGCAGTATTTT. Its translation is CATTDPGTSGGDTQYF.

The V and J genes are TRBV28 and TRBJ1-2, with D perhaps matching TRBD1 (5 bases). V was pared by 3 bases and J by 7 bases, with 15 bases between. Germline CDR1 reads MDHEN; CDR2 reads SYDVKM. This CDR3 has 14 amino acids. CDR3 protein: CASSLGRGRSGYTF. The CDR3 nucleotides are TGTGCCAGCAGTTTGGGTCGGGGCAGGAGTGGCTACACCTTC.

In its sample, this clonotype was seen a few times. The CDR3 reads CASSPGGGARNTEAFF. DNA for the CDR3: TGTGCCAGCAGCCCTGGAGGGGGGGCGAGGAACACTGAAGCTTTCTTT. This chain joins TRBV5-4 and TRBJ1-1; perhaps TRBD1 as D (6 bases). V dropped 4 bases and J dropped 1 base, with 17 bases sitting between them. This CDR3 comprises 16 residues. CDR1 and CDR2 from the germline V gene are SGHNT and YYREEE (reference sequence). Drawing the rest from reference TRBV5-4 and TRBJ1-1, the complete variable domain is ETGVTQSPTHLIKTRGQQVTLRCSSQSGHNTVSWYQQALGQGPQFIFQYYREEENGRGNFPPRFSGLQFPNYSSELNVNALELDDSALYLCASSPGGGARNTEAFFGQGTRLTVV.